A single sample gave rise to the 25 T cell receptor beta chains below, sequenced in a study of human T cells and chemical hapten exposure. TCRdb fed the RACE reads into MiXCR, producing one record per CDR3 protein. Found here are some 330,000 distinct CDR3 sequences, around 5.5% of them singletons; the top ten hold approximately 8.2%. Described time point: pre-sensitization, week 0. Treatment given: therapeutic diphenylcyclopropenone sensitization with weekly scalp DPC. The sequencing here drew on whole blood, taken in connection with sensitization to the hapten diphenylcyclopropenone (DPC). The receptor source for this set is a woman aged 18-35 years with alopecia areata. Some clones in this sample may be carry-over from other donors' samples.

There are many counts of this clonotype. The chain couples TRBV27 to TRBJ1-4, with 7 bases that match TRBD1. The CDR3 consists of 15 residues. CDR1 is MNHEY, CDR2 SMNVEV, per germline (reference sequence). J lost 7 bases, V lost 6 bases, and 11 bases had no gene match. The CDR3: CASSLYRQGGEKLFF. CDR3 DNA: TGTGCCAGCAGCCTATATCGACAGGGAGGTGAAAAACTGTTTTTT.

The chain couples TRBV27 to TRBJ2-3; 10 positions agree with TRBD1. The CDR3 runs to 15 residues. V dropped 4 bases and J dropped 3; count of bases not matched to a gene: 4. Germline CDR1 is MNHEY and CDR2 is SMNVEV (reference sequence). The CDR3 DNA follows: TGTGCCAGCAGTTCTTGGACAGGGGGGACAGATACGCAGTATTTT. Its protein product is CASSSWTGGTDTQYF.

This clonotype was seen at least ten times. The gene calls are TRBV6-2 or TRBV6-3 and TRBJ2-1, with D perhaps TRBD1 (6 bases). This CDR3 has 15 amino acids. Germline V gene lookup returns CDR1 MNHEY and CDR2 SVGEGT. V was cut by 3 bases and J by 9 bases, with 18 bases left in between. In nucleotides, the CDR3 is TGTGCCAGCAGTTATTTGGGGCAGGGGATCGGTGAGCAGTTCTTC. It yields the protein CASSYLGQGIGEQFF.

This clonotype was detected many times. The genes are TRBV5-1 and TRBJ2-1, with D possibly being TRBD2 (6 bases). Germline CDR1 reads SGHRS; CDR2 reads YFSETQ. Between the trimmed V and J ends, which lost 0 bases and 1 base, there was a span of 14 bases. There are 17 residues in the CDR3. The CDR3 nucleotides are TGCGCCAGCAGCTTGGGAGGAGGGGAATATTCCTACAATGAGCAGTTCTTC. This sequence encodes CASSLGGGEYSYNEQFF.

This clonotype was detected only a few times. V gene TRBV9 combines with J gene TRBJ2-5, with 7 positions matching TRBD1. The CDR3 loop spans 18 amino acids. V shed 3 bases and J 1 base; nucleotides not matched to a gene: 15. CDR1 and CDR2 (germline): SGDLS, YYNGEE. The CDR3, as DNA: TGTGCCAGCAGCGCCCATGCGGACAGGCCTGGGGTCCAAGAGACCCAGTACTTC. It specifies CASSAHADRPGVQETQYF.

The gene calls are TRBV19 and TRBJ2-1, with 7 bases lining up with TRBD2. Germline values: CDR1 LNHDA, CDR2 SQIVND (reference sequence). The CDR3 extends over 15 amino acids. V trimming: 7 bases; J trimming: 7 bases; junction bases outside the gene matches: 13. CDR3 DNA: TGTGCCAGTACTCATGGGGGGGACCCCGGGAATGAGCAGTTCTTC. Translation gives CASTHGGDPGNEQFF.

Only a few counts were recorded for this clonotype. The gene calls are TRBV21-1 and TRBJ2-6; TRBD2, the D gene given by the table, was not confirmed from the DNA. TRBV21-1 counts as a pseudogene. The CDR3 is made up of 16 amino acids. CDR3 DNA sequence: TGTGCCAGCAAGGGGGAGGGGAAAACTGGGGCCAACGTCCTGACTTTC. It yields the protein CASKGEGKTGANVLTF.

This clonotype was counted at least ten times. The V and J genes are TRBV7-9 and TRBJ1-4, with 12 bases identical to TRBD1. The V segment lost 5 bases and the J segment 8 bases; nucleotides outside the gene matches: 12. Looked up from germline, CDR1 is SEHNR and CDR2 is FQNEAQ (reference sequence). The CDR3 has 17 amino acids. The CDR3 region has the DNA TGTGCCAGCAGCGGCCGGGACAGGGGGCGAGGAGACGAAAAACTGTTTTTT. Its protein is CASSGRDRGRGDEKLFF. Full variable domain (rest looked up from reference TRBV7-9 and TRBJ1-4): DTGVSQNPRHKITKRGQNVTFRCDPISEHNRLYWYRQTLGQGPEFLTYFQNEAQLEKSRLLSDRFSAERPKGSFSTLEIQRTEQGDSAMYLCASSGRDRGRGDEKLFFGSGTQLSVL.

This clonotype was detected many times. The V call is TRBV13, the J call TRBJ2-3, with TRBD1 matching 8 bases. The CDR3 length is 14 residues. Germline CDR1 PRHDT, CDR2 FYEKMQ (reference sequence). The V gene end was trimmed by 8 bases and the J gene end by 4 bases; junction bases not matched to a gene: 8. CDR3 protein: CASFQGAQPDTQYF. The CDR3 DNA is TGTGCCAGCTTTCAGGGGGCGCAACCAGATACGCAGTATTTT.

This clonotype appeared a few times. The chain carries TRBV9 and TRBJ1-3; the match to TRBD1 covers 10 bases. The CDR3 loop spans 14 amino acids. Losses at the gene ends were 4 bases for V and 6 bases for J; bases not matched to a gene: 4. Germline V CDR1 and CDR2: SGDLS, YYNGEE. As DNA, the CDR3 is TGTGCCAGCAGCCAGGGACAGGGGAAAAACACCATATATTTT. Encoded protein: CASSQGQGKNTIYF. Based on the CDR3 plus reference TRBV9 and TRBJ1-3, the full variable domain is DSGVTQTPKHLITATGQRVTLRCSPRSGDLSVYWYQQSLDQGLQFLIQYYNGEERAKGNILERFSAQQFPDLHSELNLSSLELGDSALYFCASSQGQGKNTIYFGEGSWLTVV.

The sample holds many counts of this clonotype. This CDR3 reads CASSGSNTEAFF. In DNA, the CDR3 is TGCGCCAGCAGCGGAAGTAACACTGAAGCTTTCTTT. The chain joins TRBV5-1 to TRBJ1-1, with D hard to call. V shed 4 bases and J shed 2 bases, with 6 bases lying between them. This CDR3 is 12 amino acids long. The germline gives CDR1 SGHRS, CDR2 YFSETQ.

The sample holds many counts of this clonotype. This sequence joins TRBV7-2 and TRBJ1-5; D remains unclear. V lost 3 bases to trimming and J lost 0 bases, with 3 bases between them. The CDR3 totals 13 residues. Germline V gives CDR1 SGHTA, CDR2 FQGNSA. CDR3 in DNA: TGTGCCAGCAGCTTTTATAGCAATCAGCCCCAGCATTTT. It yields the protein CASSFYSNQPQHF.

On this clonotype: This may come from a read error, since a much larger clone is one base off. The chain joins TRBV12-3 or TRBV12-4 to TRBJ2-1; TRBD1 agrees at 8 bases. This CDR3 spans 15 amino acids. With 8 bases clipped from V and 2 bases from J, the junction kept 8 bases outside the gene matches. The CDR3 DNA reads TGTGCCAGCTGTACCCGGACAGGGACCTACAATGAGCAGTTCTTC. This sequence encodes CASCTRTGTYNEQFF.

This clonotype was found many times. The J gene is TRBJ1-3, the V gene TRBV6-5; no clear D. Germline V gives CDR1 MNHEY, CDR2 SVGAGI. The CDR3 runs to 14 residues. V was shortened by 6 bases and J by 0 bases, with 9 bases between the two germline ends. For the CDR3, the DNA is TGTGCCAGCAGCACAGCAGTCTCTGGAAACACCATATATTTT. Its protein is CASSTAVSGNTIYF.

Only a few counts were recorded for this clonotype. The V call is TRBV7-9, the J call TRBJ1-2; unclear D gene. CDR3 size: 16 residues. Germline values: CDR1 SEHNR, CDR2 FQNEAQ (reference sequence). Trimming shortened V by 3 bases and J by 1 base, and 15 bases separated the two germline ends. The CDR3 here is CASSFPDAEDNYGYTF. CDR3 nucleotide sequence: TGTGCCAGCAGCTTCCCGGACGCCGAAGATAACTATGGCTACACCTTC.

This clonotype has just a few counts. This chain joins TRBV2 and TRBJ2-2; D is unclear. This CDR3 comprises 14 residues. V was trimmed by 10 bases and J by 0 bases, leaving 12 bases between them. The germline V gene encodes CDR1 SNHLY and CDR2 FYNNEI. CDR3 region: CATTLPPNTGELFF. CDR3 DNA: TGTGCCACGACCCTCCCTCCGAACACCGGGGAGCTGTTTTTT.

In this sample, this clonotype turned up a few times. In nucleotides, the CDR3 is TGTGCCAGCACCAATGGGGGGGCCCATCAGCCCCAGCATTTT. Protein sequence: CASTNGGAHQPQHF. V and J are TRBV12-3 or TRBV12-4 and TRBJ1-5, with a weak D call TRBD1 (6 bases). The ends were cut back, 7 bases at V and 5 bases at J, with 15 bases in the middle. This CDR3 contains 14 residues.

This clonotype showed up just a few times. This rearrangement joins TRBV7-2 to TRBJ1-3; 7 bases fit TRBD1. J lost 4 bases, V lost 3 bases, and 6 bases had no gene match. The CDR3 runs to 15 residues. The germline gives CDR1 SGHTA, CDR2 FQGNSA. This chain's CDR3 is CASSFSSGGGNTIYF. In nucleotides, the CDR3 is TGTGCCAGCAGCTTCAGTTCAGGGGGAGGAAACACCATATATTTT.

This clonotype appeared a few times. CDR3 nucleotide sequence: TGTGCCAGCAGCAAGAGCGGGGCGGAGACCCAGTACTTC. This gives the protein CASSKSGAETQYF. V usage is TRBV9 and J usage is TRBJ2-5; TRBD2 matches at 7 bases. In germline, CDR1 is SGDLS, CDR2 YYNGEE. The junction had 5 bases not matched to a gene; V was cut back by 4 bases and J by 5 bases. The CDR3 runs to 13 residues.

This clonotype was counted only a few times. The CDR3 loop is CASSLGEDAPNSPLHF. The CDR3 nucleotides are TGTGCCAGCAGCCTGGGGGAGGACGCGCCTAATTCACCCCTCCACTTT. The chain recombines TRBV12-3 or TRBV12-4 with TRBJ1-6; D might be TRBD1 (5 bases). This CDR3 comprises 16 residues. Deletions cut 6 bases from V and 6 bases from J, with 18 bases between.

This clonotype was seen repeatedly, ten times or more. V usage is TRBV28 and J usage is TRBJ2-2; TRBD2 matches at 15 bases. The CDR3 sequence is 19 residues long. Germline CDR1 reads MDHEN; CDR2 reads SYDVKM. The V segment lost 6 bases and the J segment 1 base; nucleotides outside the gene matches: 9. The CDR3 spells CASSAGLAGGNLNTGELFF. The DNA of the CDR3 is TGTGCCAGCAGCGCGGGACTAGCGGGGGGCAATTTGAACACCGGGGAGCTGTTTTTT.

This clonotype was counted ten times or more. This chain uses TRBV7-2 with TRBJ1-2; D may be TRBD1 (6 bases). The germline V gene has CDR1 SGHTA and CDR2 FQGNSA. Trimming shortened V by 5 bases and J by 7 bases, and 14 bases separated the two germline ends. This CDR3 spans 13 amino acids. The CDR3, as DNA: TGTGCCAGCAGCCTAGAAGCGGGGGCTGGCTACACCTTC. Protein product: CASSLEAGAGYTF.

J is TRBJ2-3 and V is TRBV12-3 or TRBV12-4; 7 bases match TRBD2. V lost 3 bases to trimming and J lost 6 bases; unmatched junction nucleotides: 3. The CDR3 contains 13 residues. DNA of the CDR3: TGTGCCAGCAGTTTGACTAGCATTGATACGCAGTATTTT. Translating gives CASSLTSIDTQYF.

The chain couples TRBV6-5 to TRBJ2-1, with TRBD1 matching over 7 bases. V dropped 2 bases and J dropped 5; count of bases not matched to a gene: 9. There are 16 residues in the CDR3. Per germline, CDR1 MNHEY and CDR2 SVGAGI. The CDR3 nucleotides read TGTGCCAGCAGTTACGGTTGGGGACAGAGGAACAATGAGCAGTTCTTC. This sequence encodes CASSYGWGQRNNEQFF.

V gene TRBV5-1 combines with J gene TRBJ2-5; D tentatively reads TRBD1 or TRBD2 (5 bases each). V was cut by 5 bases and J by 7 bases, with 15 bases left in between. The CDR3 consists of 13 residues. Germline CDR1 reads SGHRS; CDR2 reads YFSETQ. CDR3 nucleotides: TGCGCCAGCAGTCTCCGGGACCCCAGGACCCAGTACTTC. Residues: CASSLRDPRTQYF.